This paragraph reports one T cell receptor beta chain. Original processing methods: Reference gene primer amplification gave nucleated cell count estimates. Using immunoSEQ multiplex PCR, the repertoire was profiled, and TCRdb retains in-frame clones only, with some absent. V, J and clone size derive from that table, while D and trimming were established from the DNA sequence. The sample comprises about 140,000 clones, 79% of which are singletons, and roughly 3.5% rests with the top ten. Deletions cut 3 bases from V and 7 bases from J, with 23 bases between. Germline V gene sequence: CDR1 SGHTA, CDR2 FQGTGA. The CDR3 spans 17 residues. The record originates from a study of blood T cell repertoires in COVID-19. Study summary: T cells, B-cell-depleted T cells, or PBMCs provided the cDNA or gDNA that served as material.

The sample was peripheral blood. The V and J genes are TRBV7-3 and TRBJ2-3, with a possible D match to TRBD2 (5 bases). The clonotype comes from a man in his 60s with acute or convalescent COVID-19. The CDR3 sequence is CASSFLPDLAAKNTQYF. The CDR3 nucleotides are TGTGCCAGCAGCTTTCTCCCGGACCTAGCCGCGAAAAATACGCAGTATTTT.